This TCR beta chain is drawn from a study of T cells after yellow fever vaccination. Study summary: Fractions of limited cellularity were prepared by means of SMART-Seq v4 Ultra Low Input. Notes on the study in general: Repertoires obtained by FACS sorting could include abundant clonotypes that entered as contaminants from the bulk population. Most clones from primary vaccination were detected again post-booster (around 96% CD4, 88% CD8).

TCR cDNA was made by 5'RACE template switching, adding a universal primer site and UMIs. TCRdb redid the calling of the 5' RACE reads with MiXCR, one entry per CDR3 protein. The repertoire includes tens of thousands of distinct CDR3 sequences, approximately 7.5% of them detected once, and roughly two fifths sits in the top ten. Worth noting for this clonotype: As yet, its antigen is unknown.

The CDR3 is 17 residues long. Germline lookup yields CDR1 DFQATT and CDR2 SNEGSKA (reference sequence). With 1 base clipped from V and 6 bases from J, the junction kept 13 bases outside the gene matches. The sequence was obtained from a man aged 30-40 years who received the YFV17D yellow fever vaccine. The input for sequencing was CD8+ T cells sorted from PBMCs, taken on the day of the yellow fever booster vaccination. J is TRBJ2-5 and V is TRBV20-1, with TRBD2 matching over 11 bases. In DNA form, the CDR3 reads TGCAGTGCTAGAGGTGGACTAGCGGGCTATACTGGACAGACCCAGTACTTC. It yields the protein CSARGGLAGYTGQTQYF.